This entry lists 27 T cell receptor beta chains sequenced from one sample in a study of regulatory T cells in long-lasting Graves disease. To make TCR beta libraries, researchers used iRepertoire HTBI primers and Arm-PCR of CDR3 regions. TCRdb processed the multiplex PCR reads anew with MiXCR; each CDR3 protein has one entry. The sample includes about 400,000 distinct CDR3 sequences, around 21% of them seen just once. The time point is: persistent/refractory GD, antithyroid drugs over 5 years with positive TRAb. TCR sequences were obtained from RNA taken from PBMCs. The specimen comprised peripheral blood mononuclear cells (PBMCs), sampled when the disease was refractory, from a patient treated with antithyroid drugs. All receptors come from a female donor with Graves disease.

Comment on this clonotype: A single base separates this from a much larger clone, so it may be a read error. CDR3 protein: CASSGLARGEETQYF. Written as DNA, the CDR3 is TGTGCCAGCAGTGGACTAGCGAGAGGAGAAGAGACCCAGTACTTC. V usage is TRBV6-2 or TRBV6-3 and J usage is TRBJ2-5; 9 bases line up with TRBD2. Germline CDR1 is MNHEY and CDR2 is SVGEGT. J gave up 3 bases and V 5 bases, and 7 bases lay outside the gene matches. The CDR3 runs 15 residues.

The V call is TRBV2, the J call TRBJ1-2, with a tentative D call TRBD1 (5 bases). The CDR3 runs to 11 residues. The ends were cut back, 4 bases at V and 8 bases at J, with 8 bases in the middle. Per germline, CDR1 SNHLY and CDR2 FYNNEI. CDR3 in DNA: TGTGCCAGCAGTGTGGGGGGGGGCTACACCTTC. Translating gives CASSVGGGYTF.

This clonotype was seen many times. The chain joins TRBV28 to TRBJ2-5, with TRBD2 matching 7 bases. CDR3 size: 17 residues. With V trimmed by 2 bases and J by 2 bases, 11 bases remained unmatched. Germline V gives CDR1 MDHEN, CDR2 SYDVKM. The DNA for the CDR3 is TGTGCCAGCAGTTTACGCGGGGAGGGCCCACATCAAGAGACCCAGTACTTC. Its translation is CASSLRGEGPHQETQYF.

This clonotype has a handful of counts. The rearrangement joins TRBV24-1 to TRBJ2-4; D perhaps matches TRBD1 (6 bases). The V end lost 4 bases, the J end lost 6 bases, and 15 bases lay between the germline ends. CDR3 length: 15 residues. CDR1 KGHDR and CDR2 SFDVKD come from the germline V gene. CDR3 sequence: CATSDPGRGRNIQYF. The CDR3 region has the DNA TGTGCCACCAGTGACCCTGGAAGGGGGAGAAACATTCAGTACTTC.

This chain connects TRBV5-1 to TRBJ2-5; possible D gene TRBD2, 5 bases. The CDR3 has 14 residues. Germline V lookup: CDR1 SGHRS, CDR2 YFSETQ. V shed 4 bases and J shed 2 bases, with 12 bases lying between them. As DNA, the CDR3 is TGCGCCAGCAGCCAAGGACTTAGACAAGAGACCCAGTACTTC. This sequence encodes CASSQGLRQETQYF.

V usage is TRBV7-3 and J usage is TRBJ2-2; possibly TRBD2 for D (6 bases). CDR3 length equals 17 residues. Trimming took off 5 bases at V and 0 bases at J, with 16 bases between the two ends. Germline-derived CDR1 and CDR2 are SGHTA and FQGTGA. Written as DNA, the CDR3 is TGTGCCAGCAGCCCTCGGGTGGCTAGCGCGAACACCGGGGAGCTGTTTTTT. This translates into CASSPRVASANTGELFF.

V gene TRBV15 combines with J gene TRBJ2-6; the D gene is possibly TRBD2 (6 bases). Trimming took off 1 base at V and 0 bases at J, with 16 bases between the two ends. The length of the CDR3 is 19 residues. Germline CDR1 is LNHNV and CDR2 is YYDKDF (reference sequence). DNA for the CDR3: TGTGCCACCAGCAGAGGTTGGTTAGCGGCGTCCTCTGGGGCCAACGTCCTGACTTTC. Translated, it gives CATSRGWLAASSGANVLTF. The complete variable domain, with remaining parts taken from reference TRBV15 and TRBJ2-6, reads DAMVIQNPRYQVTQFGKPVTLSCSQTLNHNVMYWYQQKSSQAPKLLFHYYDKDFNNEADTPDNFQSRRPNTSFCFLDIRSPGLGDTAMYLCATSRGWLAASSGANVLTFGAGSRLTVL.

This clonotype was recorded many times. V and J are TRBV2 and TRBJ1-2; a possible D gene is TRBD1 (5 bases). CDR3 length: 16 amino acids. Per germline, CDR1 SNHLY and CDR2 FYNNEI. Trimming took off 3 bases at V and 3 bases at J, with 17 bases between the two ends. The CDR3 nucleotides are TGTGCCAGCAGTGAGGGGACGCGGACGGAAGACTATGGCTACACCTTC. This gives the protein CASSEGTRTEDYGYTF.

This clonotype was seen ten or more times. The J gene is TRBJ2-5, the V gene TRBV20-1; 9 bases map to TRBD1. The length of the CDR3 is 14 residues. From germline, CDR1 is DFQATT and CDR2 SNEGSKA (reference sequence). The junction had 9 bases not matched to a gene; V was cut back by 3 bases and J by 7 bases. The CDR3 region is CSARGQGVLGTQYF. The CDR3 nucleotides read TGCAGTGCTAGGGGACAGGGCGTTTTAGGGACCCAGTACTTC.

The chain uses TRBV6-1 and TRBJ2-2, with a tentative D call TRBD1 (5 bases). Trimming stripped 6 bases from V and 6 bases from J, with 14 bases between. The germline gives CDR1 MNHNS, CDR2 SASEGT. CDR3 length equals 14 residues. The CDR3 sequence: CASSPTRVPGELFF. The CDR3 bases are TGTGCCAGCAGCCCAACCAGGGTACCCGGGGAGCTGTTTTTT.

The chain links TRBV7-9 to TRBJ2-6, with 8 bases matching TRBD1. The CDR3 contains 16 residues. V trimming: 1 base; J trimming: 2 bases; junction bases outside the gene matches: 1. The germline gives CDR1 SEHNR, CDR2 FQNEAQ (reference sequence). CDR3 DNA: TGTGCCAGCAGCTTAGGGGGACAGGCTGGGGCCAACGTCCTGACTTTC. Amino acids: CASSLGGQAGANVLTF.

This clonotype was picked up a small number of times. The rearrangement uses TRBV12-3 or TRBV12-4 and TRBJ1-2; D is unresolved. This CDR3 is built from 13 residues. The V gene lost 1 base and the J gene lost 8 bases, with 11 bases spanning the gap. The chain's CDR3 is CASSLGTAGGYTF. The CDR3 DNA reads as TGTGCCAGCAGTTTAGGCACAGCGGGGGGCTACACCTTC.

This clonotype was seen many times. The rearrangement joins TRBV19 to TRBJ1-1, with D possibly TRBD1 on 6 matching bases. Germline V CDR1 and CDR2: LNHDA, SQIVND (reference sequence). The CDR3 has 13 amino acids. With 1 base removed from V and 3 bases from J, the gap between germline ends came to 6 bases. CDR3 sequence (DNA): TGTGCCAGTAGTATAGGGACAGACACTGAAGCTTTCTTT. As protein: CASSIGTDTEAFF.

This clonotype was seen only a few times. The junction shows a germline mismatch at one end, possibly a read error. The rearrangement joins TRBV6-2 or TRBV6-3 to TRBJ2-4; no definite D call. The CDR3 contains 12 residues. Germline CDR1 reads MNHEY; CDR2 reads SVGEGT. DNA for the CDR3: TGTGCCAGCAGTGACCCAGGACCCATCACAAAATTC. Amino acids: CASSDPGPITKF.

This clonotype was counted many times. This sequence joins TRBV11-2 and TRBJ2-7; D not resolved. Germline V CDR1 and CDR2: SGHAT, FQNNGV. This CDR3 region has 16 residues. The V end was cut by 1 base, the J end by 1 base, with 14 bases between. Written as DNA, the CDR3 is TGTGCCAGCAGCTTAGGTTCGGCAGGTCATTCCTACGAGCAGTACTTC. Translating it yields CASSLGSAGHSYEQYF. Supplemented by reference TRBV11-2 and TRBJ2-7, the full variable domain reads EAGVAQSPRYKIIEKRQSVAFWCNPISGHATLYWYQQILGQGPKLLIQFQNNGVVDDSQLPKDRFSAERLKGVDSTLKIQPAKLEDSAVYLCASSLGSAGHSYEQYFGPGTRLTVT.

This clonotype was counted many times. The chain uses TRBV20-1 and TRBJ1-6; 7 nucleotides match TRBD1. V shed 4 bases, J shed 5 bases, and the junction held 8 bases outside the gene matches. CDR1 and CDR2 from the germline V gene are DFQATT and SNEGSKA (reference sequence). CDR3 length: 15 residues. Written as DNA, the CDR3 is TGCAGTGCTAAGGCCGGGACAGACCATAATTCACCCCTCCACTTT. It codes for CSAKAGTDHNSPLHF.

The V and J genes are TRBV29-1 and TRBJ2-5, with TRBD2 as a possible D gene (6 bases). Germline V CDR1 and CDR2: SQVTM, ANQGSEA. The CDR3 sequence is 13 residues long. Trimming took off 0 bases at V and 7 bases at J, with 12 bases between the two ends. The CDR3 DNA is TGCAGCGTTGAAGATCCGGTCGGGGGGACCCAGTACTTC. It translates to CSVEDPVGGTQYF.

This clonotype appeared many times. This chain connects TRBV2 to TRBJ2-7, with D unclear. The CDR3 is 15 amino acids. The V end was cut by 2 bases, the J end by 0 bases, with 11 bases between. Germline V lookup: CDR1 SNHLY, CDR2 FYNNEI. CDR3 DNA sequence: TGTGCCAGCAGTGAAAGCCAGGTCCCCTCCTACGAGCAGTACTTC. Protein product: CASSESQVPSYEQYF.

This clonotype was seen at least ten times. The gene calls are TRBV7-8 and TRBJ1-1; maybe TRBD1 (5 bases). The CDR3 consists of 13 residues. The germline CDR1 and CDR2 sequences are SGHVS and FQNEAQ. The ends were cut back, 4 bases at V and 0 bases at J, with 6 bases in the middle. CDR3 nucleotide sequence: TGTGCCAGCAGCTGGGACTTGAACACTGAAGCTTTCTTT. Its translation is CASSWDLNTEAFF.

Many counts were recorded for this clonotype. This chain uses TRBV12-3 or TRBV12-4 with TRBJ1-4, with D hard to call. Trimming cost V 1 base and J 8 bases, with 2 bases left between them. This CDR3 has 11 residues. This CDR3 is CASSLVEKLFF. Here the CDR3 DNA reads TGTGCCAGCAGTTTAGTAGAAAAACTGTTTTTT.

This sequence joins TRBV3-1 and TRBJ2-5, with D maybe TRBD1 (5 bases). Trimming took off 1 base at V and 1 base at J, with 10 bases between the two ends. This CDR3 comprises 15 residues. In germline, CDR1 is LGHDT, CDR2 YNNKEL (reference sequence). CDR3 in amino acids: CASSQAHTGQETQYF. In DNA form, the CDR3 reads TGTGCCAGCAGCCAAGCTCATACAGGCCAAGAGACCCAGTACTTC.

This clonotype was seen many times. The chain carries TRBV9 and TRBJ2-2; D not certain. CDR3 length: 12 amino acids. Germline CDR1 is SGDLS and CDR2 is YYNGEE. Trimming took off 0 bases at V and 6 bases at J, with 3 bases between the two ends. CDR3 coding DNA: TGTGCCAGCAGCGTAGTGCCCGGGGAGCTGTTTTTT. As protein: CASSVVPGELFF.

This clonotype was detected only a few times. The rearrangement links TRBV6-1 to TRBJ2-1, with 7 nucleotides matching TRBD2. The CDR3 is made up of 15 amino acids. The V gene's germline CDR1 is MNHNS and CDR2 SASEGT. J gave up 7 bases and V 1 base, and 7 bases lay outside the gene matches. DNA of the CDR3: TGTGCCAGCAGTGAAGGGACTAGGTTTACTAATGAGCAGTTCTTC. It specifies CASSEGTRFTNEQFF.

This clonotype was counted a few times. This chain joins TRBV9 and TRBJ1-2; possibly TRBD1 for D (6 bases). The CDR3 is made up of 13 amino acids. Germline assignment: CDR1 SGDLS and CDR2 YYNGEE. V was clipped by 0 bases and J by 8 bases, with 11 bases between them. Written as DNA, the CDR3 is TGTGCCAGCAGCGTAGATAAAGGGGGAGGCTACACCTTC. Protein product: CASSVDKGGGYTF.

This chain links TRBV28 with TRBJ1-5; maybe TRBD1 (5 bases). The CDR3 is 15 residues long. Germline loops: CDR1 MDHEN, CDR2 SYDVKM. Trimming shortened V by 7 bases and J by 1 base, and 14 bases separated the two germline ends. The CDR3 DNA is TGTGCCAGCACCTACCCTGGGACGAGCAATCAGCCCCAGCATTTT. Protein: CASTYPGTSNQPQHF.

The V and J genes are TRBV11-2 and TRBJ2-3; 8 bases are a match to TRBD2. Trimming cost V 1 base and J 4 bases; bases outside gene matches: 4. The CDR3 consists of 15 residues. Germline CDR1 is SGHAT and CDR2 is FQNNGV. CDR3 loop: CASSLAIAGPDTQYF. CDR3 in DNA: TGTGCCAGCAGCTTAGCGATAGCGGGGCCAGATACGCAGTATTTT.

This clonotype was found many times. The CDR3 DNA reads as TGTGCCAGCAGTGGGGCAGGGGGCATCGGTGAGACCCAGTACTTC. Its protein is CASSGAGGIGETQYF. The V and J genes are TRBV28 and TRBJ2-5, with 8 bases identical to TRBD1. The ends lost 5 bases at V and 5 bases at J; junction bases unmatched: 10. Germline CDR1 MDHEN, CDR2 SYDVKM. The length of the CDR3 is 15 residues.